The source of this TCR beta chain is a study of cytomegalovirus exposure and HLA in healthy donors (dated by TCRdb to about 2017). In the study overall: A later analysis indicated that the 130 or so validation repertoires were generated on the platform also employed for the 670 or so repertoires of the first cohort. The study was designed to test whether signatures of past pathogen exposure could be identified by cataloging public T cell receptors. In addition to the first cohort of 650 to 750 subjects, a separate validation cohort of 130 or so different subjects was used. To predict cytomegalovirus infection status, the study combined high-throughput TCR immunosequencing, statistical association of individual TCRs with disease status, and machine learning. General conclusions and limits of the study: Three of the identified cytomegalovirus-associated TCR beta chains were confirmed in vitro to be specific for cytomegalovirus antigens. Subsequent analysis determined that TCRs grouped into clusters in the first cohort also showed a tendency toward co-occurrence across the 130 or so validation repertoires, and roughly 94% of cluster scores exceeded 0. Cytomegalovirus status was reported to be diagnosed by the classifier with high specificity and sensitivity in both the original and validation cohorts. A total of around 150 TCR beta chains were listed by the study as associated with cytomegalovirus. It was suggested by the authors that the approach could potentially be generalized to other disease states and immunological phenotypes. Across donors, most TCR sequences were observed very rarely, whereas some public TCRs were present in many individuals. All 120 or so repertoires were used to score co-occurrence in the validation cohort in a later analysis, because that analysis had no HLA typing for the cohort.

With regard to this clone: Its cognate antigen has yet to be identified. Base qualities were left out, and no much larger clone turns up one base away.

Separate from the roughly 660-subject first cohort, the validation cohort of about 130 subjects was the group to which the donors belonged. Libraries were constructed by the immunoSEQ multiplex PCR assay. The paper's processing steps were these. To diagnose cytomegalovirus status from the catalog of TCR beta chain sequences, a statistical classification framework was built. In its TCRdb copy, this immuneACCESS table keeps in-frame sequences only and misses some clones. Where compared with another copy, unresolved V genes explain less than half of these, and the others have no known cause. V, J and clone size derive from that table, while D and trimming were established from the DNA sequence. The sample table contains approximately 230,000 clones; only one count was recorded for 87% of them. The top ten clonotypes cover around 13% of the sample. Measured from the cysteine to the phenylalanine, the CDR3 is 15 residues long. Here the CDR3 DNA is all that survives: 45 bases in frame from base 1. CDR1 and CDR2 are read off the germline V gene (reference sequence) as LNHDA and SQIVND. V is pruned by 5 bases and J by 1 base, leaving 6 bases of the junction without a gene match.

This receptor was obtained from a man in his late teens or twenties in good health and CMV-seropositive. Sequenced material: PBMCs. The receptor chain draws on TRBV19 and TRBJ1-2; 8 central bases correspond to TRBD1. The encoded CDR3 is CASSPWTGINYGYTF. The DNA reads as follows: TGTGCCAGTAGTCCTTGGACAGGGATTAACTATGGCTACACCTTC.